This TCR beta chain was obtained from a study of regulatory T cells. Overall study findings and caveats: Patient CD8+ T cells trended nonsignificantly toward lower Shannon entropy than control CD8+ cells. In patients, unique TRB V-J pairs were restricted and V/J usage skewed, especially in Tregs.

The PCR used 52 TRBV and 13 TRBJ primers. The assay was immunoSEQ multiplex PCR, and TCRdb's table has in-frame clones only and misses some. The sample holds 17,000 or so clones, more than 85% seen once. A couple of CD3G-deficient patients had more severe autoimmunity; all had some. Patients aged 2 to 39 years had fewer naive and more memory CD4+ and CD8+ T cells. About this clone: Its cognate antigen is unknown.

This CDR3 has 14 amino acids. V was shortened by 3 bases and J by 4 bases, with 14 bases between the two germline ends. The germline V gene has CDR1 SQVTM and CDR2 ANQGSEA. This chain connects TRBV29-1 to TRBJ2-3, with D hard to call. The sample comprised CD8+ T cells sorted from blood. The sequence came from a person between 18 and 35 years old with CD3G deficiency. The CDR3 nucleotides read TGCAGCGTTGAGGTCGGGCCTGGGTCAGATACGCAGTATTTT. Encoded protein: CSVEVGPGSDTQYF.